This TCR beta chain was recovered during a study of cytomegalovirus exposure and HLA in healthy donors. The PCR used 60 Vbeta and 13 Jbeta primers. Using immunoSEQ multiplex PCR, the repertoire was profiled, and TCRdb retains in-frame clones only, with some absent. The sample carries 150,000 to 200,000 clones, about 75% recorded once. This clone was observed a single time. The same CDR3 arises from other DNA sequences in this sample as well. The CDR3 extends over 13 amino acids. V gave up 0 bases and J gave up 10 bases, with 10 bases separating them. Germline CDR1 SGHAT, CDR2 FQNNGV. The chain carries TRBV11-2 and TRBJ2-1; D gene ambiguous. This TCR derives from a male donor in good health and CMV-seropositive. Sequenced material: PBMCs. The DNA of the CDR3 is TGTGCCAGCAGCTTAGATCTCGGTAGCGAGCAGTTCTTC. Its translation is CASSLDLGSEQFF. The full variable domain, rest sourced from reference TRBV11-2 and TRBJ2-1, is EAGVAQSPRYKIIEKRQSVAFWCNPISGHATLYWYQQILGQGPKLLIQFQNNGVVDDSQLPKDRFSAERLKGVDSTLKIQPAKLEDSAVYLCASSLDLGSEQFFGPGTRLTVL.